This T cell receptor beta chain emerged from a study of blood T cells in healthy people across ages. A J-beta primer mix and a sample-barcoded 5' primer were used in a second PCR of about 7 to 11 cycles. TCRdb re-analysed the 5' RACE reads in MiXCR, keeping a single row per CDR3 protein. The table lists 600,000 or so distinct CDR3 sequences, around 48% of them singletons. Trimming cost V 6 bases and J 6 bases, with 19 bases left between them. The CDR3 is 15 amino acids. The sample was blood. This chain uses TRBV12-3 or TRBV12-4 with TRBJ2-3; unclear D gene. This receptor was taken from an older man in good health. CDR3 sequence: CASSPVGSLKDTQYF. The CDR3 DNA follows: TGTGCCAGCAGCCCAGTGGGCAGTCTCAAGGATACGCAGTATTTT.